The 27 T cell receptor beta chains in this list originate from one sample, sequenced in a study of Graves' ophthalmopathy and Graves' hyperthyroidism. The TCR beta CDR3 regions underwent amplification from RNA transcripts. After a first-round RT-PCR with HTBI primers, a second-round multiplex PCR was run. In TCRdb, the multiplex PCR reads were re-called with MiXCR into one record per CDR3 protein. Among about 590,000 distinct CDR3 sequences listed, about 40% were seen once. The sample consisted of peripheral blood or thyroid tissue (not recorded which). The receptors stem from an adult man with Graves' hyperthyroidism.

This clonotype was found a few times. The chain joins TRBV7-9 to TRBJ2-2; 9 nucleotides line up with TRBD1. From germline, CDR1 is SEHNR and CDR2 FQNEAQ (reference sequence). CDR3 size: 15 residues. Trimming at V came to 5 bases and at J to 8 bases, leaving 9 bases not matched to a gene. The CDR3 loop reads CASSPDRDRAGELFF. Here the CDR3 DNA reads TGTGCCAGCAGCCCTGACCGGGACAGGGCGGGGGAGCTGTTTTTT.

This clonotype was picked up many times. The rearrangement joins TRBV7-8 to TRBJ2-5; no clear D gene. CDR1 and CDR2 from the germline V gene are SGHVS and FQNEAQ. CDR3 length: 14 residues. The V end lost 7 bases, the J end lost 5 bases, and 17 bases lay between the germline ends. The CDR3 region has the DNA TGTGCCAGCAAAGGGCCCAGGAGCGTTGAGACCCAGTACTTC. This sequence encodes CASKGPRSVETQYF. Supplemented by reference TRBV7-8 and TRBJ2-5, the full variable domain reads GAGVSQSPRYKVAKRGQDVALRCDPISGHVSLFWYQQALGQGPEFLTYFQNEAQLDKSGLPSDRFFAERPEGSVSTLKIQRTQQEDSAVYLCASKGPRSVETQYFGPGTRLLVL.

This clonotype came up many times. CDR3 sequence: CASMGQRTSGSYEQYF. In DNA form, the CDR3 reads TGTGCCAGTATGGGACAGCGGACTAGCGGCTCCTACGAGCAGTACTTC. The gene calls are TRBV19 and TRBJ2-7, with 10 bases matching TRBD2. The V and J ends lost 7 bases and 0 bases, in that order; junction bases with no gene match: 9. This CDR3 is built from 16 residues. Germline CDR1 and CDR2: LNHDA and SQIVND (reference sequence).

This clonotype was seen ten or more times. The V and J genes are TRBV20-1 and TRBJ1-2; 8 nucleotides match TRBD1. CDR1 DFQATT and CDR2 SNEGSKA come from the germline V gene (reference sequence). CDR3 size: 12 residues. Trimming at V came to 5 bases and at J to 8 bases, leaving 7 bases not matched to a gene. CDR3 bases: TGCAGTGCTCCTCGACAGGGGAGCGGCTACACCTTC. It yields the protein CSAPRQGSGYTF.

The V gene is TRBV7-9, the J gene TRBJ2-7, with 11 bases aligning to TRBD1. Trimming at V came to 8 bases and at J to 5 bases, leaving 11 bases not matched to a gene. The CDR3 loop spans 15 amino acids. Germline CDR1 and CDR2: SEHNR and FQNEAQ (reference sequence). CDR3 sequence reads: CASSQPDRGRDEQYF. The CDR3 DNA follows: TGTGCCAGCTCACAACCGGACAGGGGGCGAGACGAGCAGTACTTC.

This clonotype occurred many times. The gene calls are TRBV19 and TRBJ2-7; 10 bases line up with TRBD1. The CDR3 is made up of 13 amino acids. Germline V gene sequence: CDR1 LNHDA, CDR2 SQIVND (reference sequence). With 9 bases clipped from V and 3 bases from J, the junction kept 5 bases outside the gene matches. The CDR3 DNA reads TGTGCCAGCACGGGACAGGGGAACTACGAGCAGTACTTC. Protein: CASTGQGNYEQYF.

There are a few counts of this clonotype. The chain combines TRBV7-9 with TRBJ2-7; TRBD2 aligns across 15 bases. The trim removed 5 bases at V and 2 bases at J, leaving 7 bases unmatched. The CDR3 spans 17 residues. Per the germline V gene, CDR1 is SEHNR and CDR2 is FQNEAQ (reference sequence). As DNA, the CDR3 is TGTGCCAGCAGCCTTAGGACTAGCGGGAGGGCCGCCTACGAGCAGTACTTC. Translating it yields CASSLRTSGRAAYEQYF.

The V call is TRBV7-8, the J call TRBJ2-5, with 8 bases lining up with TRBD2. The length of the CDR3 is 17 residues. CDR1 and CDR2 from the germline V gene are SGHVS and FQNEAQ. Trimming cost V 2 bases and J 9 bases; bases outside gene matches: 17. The CDR3 region is CASSLRRSLTGTSSQYF. Written as DNA, the CDR3 is TGTGCCAGCAGCTTACGTAGATCTTTGACCGGGACTAGTTCCCAGTACTTC.

The chain is built from TRBV6-2 or TRBV6-3 and TRBJ2-7; 9 bases map to TRBD2. Germline trimming cut 5 bases from V and 6 bases from J; bases unmatched to any gene: 14. The germline V gene has CDR1 MNHEY and CDR2 SVGEGT. CDR3 length equals 16 residues. CDR3: CASSRFPVGLASEQYF. In DNA form, the CDR3 reads TGTGCCAGCAGTAGATTTCCCGTGGGACTAGCCTCCGAGCAGTACTTC.

Ten or more counts support this clonotype. V is TRBV29-1 and J is TRBJ1-1; a possible D gene is TRBD1 (6 bases). The length of the CDR3 is 11 residues. The germline V and J ends were trimmed by 6 bases and 3 bases, with 8 bases remaining between them. Germline CDR1 SQVTM, CDR2 ANQGSEA. The CDR3 coding sequence is TGCAGCGTCACAGGGTACACTGAAGCTTTCTTT. Its protein product is CSVTGYTEAFF.

This clonotype appeared many times. The chain employs TRBV9 and TRBJ1-4; D gene uncertain. Trimming pared 4 bases from V and 1 base from J, leaving 5 bases between. The V gene's germline CDR1 is SGDLS and CDR2 YYNGEE. The CDR3 covers 13 residues. The CDR3 nucleotides are TGTGCCAGCAGCACCCGAACTAATGAAAAACTGTTTTTT. The encoded protein is CASSTRTNEKLFF.

J is TRBJ2-7 and V is TRBV11-1; 7 bases line up with TRBD1. The CDR3 has 15 amino acids. J was trimmed by 2 bases and V by 3 bases; bases with no gene match: 7. From germline, CDR1 is SGHAT and CDR2 FQDESV (reference sequence). Here the CDR3 DNA reads TGTGCCAGCAGCTTCCGGGACAGCGGTCCCTACGAGCAGTACTTC. Translation: CASSFRDSGPYEQYF.

The chain recombines TRBV10-3 with TRBJ2-7; 7 positions agree with TRBD1. Germline V gives CDR1 ENHRY, CDR2 SYGVKD. Unmatched junction bases numbered 13, after V lost 4 bases and J lost 7 bases. This CDR3 comprises 15 residues. CDR3 in DNA: TGTGCCATCAGTGGGGACAGCAGCTCCTACAATGAGCAGTACTTC. Its protein product is CAISGDSSSYNEQYF.

This chain links TRBV7-9 with TRBJ2-3, with 7 bases lining up with TRBD1. This CDR3 comprises 14 residues. Per germline, CDR1 SEHNR and CDR2 FQNEAQ (reference sequence). V lost 10 bases to trimming and J lost 0 bases; unmatched junction nucleotides: 7. The CDR3 sequence: CATTDRESTDTQYF. DNA of the CDR3: TGTGCCACCACCGACAGGGAAAGCACAGATACGCAGTATTTT.

The rearrangement links TRBV4-2 to TRBJ2-5; perhaps TRBD2 as D (6 bases). The ends were cut back, 5 bases at V and 2 bases at J, with 12 bases in the middle. The CDR3 is made up of 14 amino acids. Looked up from germline, CDR1 is LGHNA and CDR2 is YNFKEQ. The CDR3 sequence is CASSNRDSQETQYF. The CDR3 nucleotides read TGTGCCAGCAGCAACCGGGACTCGCAAGAGACCCAGTACTTC.

A few counts support this clonotype. A much larger clonotype is one base distant, so this may be a read error. Likely a read error: the CDR3 ends without its conserved phenylalanine or tryptophan. CDR3 amino acids: CASSSGTTIGYTL. The CDR3 DNA is TGTGCCAGCAGTTCCGGGACAACAATCGGCTACACCCTC. The chain joins TRBV6-5 to TRBJ1-2; D may be TRBD1 (6 bases). Trimming removed 4 bases from V and 8 bases from J, with 14 bases in between. The CDR3 extends over 13 amino acids. The germline V gene has CDR1 MNHEY and CDR2 SVGAGI.

This clonotype was seen ten or more times. The chain couples TRBV5-4 to TRBJ2-6, with TRBD1 matching 10 bases. Trimming at V came to 9 bases and at J to 2 bases, leaving 11 bases not matched to a gene. This CDR3 has 17 amino acids. In germline, CDR1 is SGHNT, CDR2 YYREEE (reference sequence). The CDR3 nucleotides are TGTGCCACAAAACCGGGACAGGGGCATGCTGGGGCCAACGTCCTGACTTTC. Translating gives CATKPGQGHAGANVLTF.

This clonotype was recorded at least ten times. The chain has TRBV7-3 and TRBJ2-5; possibly TRBD1 or TRBD2 for D (7 bases each). The CDR3 sequence is 17 residues long. Trimming left V 5 bases short and J 4 bases short, with 23 bases between. The germline CDR1 and CDR2 sequences are SGHTA and FQGTGA. CDR3 sequence (DNA): TGTGCCAGCAGCAAGTTGACAGGGAGGGTTGGGGGAGAGACCCAGTACTTC. Residues: CASSKLTGRVGGETQYF.

This clonotype showed up just a few times. One end of the junction varies from germline; a read error may be responsible. J is TRBJ2-7 and V is TRBV12-3 or TRBV12-4, with 7 bases fitting TRBD2. This CDR3 comprises 15 residues. CDR3 nucleotides: TGTGCCAGCAGAAGTCCCGGGACGGGGGACTACGGGCAGTACTTC. This codes for CASRSPGTGDYGQYF.

The chain joins TRBV7-9 to TRBJ2-5; D is unclear. This CDR3 spans 14 amino acids. Trimming stripped 2 bases from V and 5 bases from J, with 12 bases between. Germline V gene data show CDR1 as SEHNR and CDR2 as FQNEAQ (reference sequence). The CDR3 sequence: CASSLRLTRETQYF. CDR3 nucleotide sequence: TGTGCCAGCAGCTTACGGCTAACGAGGGAGACCCAGTACTTC.

This clonotype was observed once. V and J are TRBV7-2 and TRBJ2-5, with 8 positions matching TRBD2. Trimming at V came to 5 bases and at J to 4 bases, leaving 9 bases not matched to a gene. The CDR3 contains 15 residues. Per germline, CDR1 SGHTA and CDR2 FQGNSA. For the CDR3, the DNA is TGTGCCAGCAGCCCTGGACTAGCAGACAGAGAGACCCAGTACTTC. This translates into CASSPGLADRETQYF.

V usage is TRBV6-5 and J usage is TRBJ1-6; D unresolved. The CDR3 extends over 17 amino acids. Germline V gene lookup returns CDR1 MNHEY and CDR2 SVGAGI. The V and J ends lost 0 bases and 0 bases respectively, with 9 bases between them. The CDR3 DNA reads TGTGCCAGCAGTTACTCGGCCAAGAGCTCCTATAATTCACCCCTCCACTTT. This encodes CASSYSAKSSYNSPLHF.

This clonotype was seen repeatedly, ten times or more. The V gene is TRBV15, the J gene TRBJ1-1; unclear D gene. This CDR3 comprises 15 residues. V gave up 5 bases and J gave up 0 bases, with 13 bases separating them. From germline, CDR1 is LNHNV and CDR2 YYDKDF (reference sequence). DNA of the CDR3: TGTGCCACCAGCGTGGGTGCTAGCATGAACACTGAAGCTTTCTTT. The encoded protein is CATSVGASMNTEAFF.

Many counts were recorded for this clonotype. The chain carries TRBV29-1 and TRBJ2-7; TRBD1 matches 9 bases. The germline V gene has CDR1 SQVTM and CDR2 ANQGSEA. CDR3 size: 15 residues. The junction had 14 bases not matched to a gene; V was cut back by 5 bases and J by 6 bases. CDR3 sequence: CSVCSGQGLLSEQYF. The CDR3 region has the DNA TGCAGCGTTTGCTCGGGACAGGGATTACTCTCCGAGCAGTACTTC.

A few counts support this clonotype. This sequence joins TRBV6-5 and TRBJ2-7; 7 bases map to TRBD1. This CDR3 has 20 amino acids. Germline CDR1 MNHEY, CDR2 SVGAGI. With 0 bases clipped from V and 5 bases from J, the junction kept 22 bases outside the gene matches. CDR3 DNA sequence: TGTGCCAGCAGTTACTCCTTCCCGCAAAGAGGGGGCTTAGGGTTCAACGAGCAGTACTTC. Its protein product is CASSYSFPQRGGLGFNEQYF.

V and J are TRBV7-8 and TRBJ1-6; no definite D call. The CDR3 length is 13 residues. Germline V CDR1 and CDR2: SGHVS, FQNEAQ. Trimming pared 5 bases from V and 7 bases from J, leaving 9 bases between. Written as DNA, the CDR3 is TGTGCCAGCAGCCCGGGCCTCAATTCACCCCTCCACTTT. It encodes CASSPGLNSPLHF. Filled out from reference TRBV7-8 and TRBJ1-6, the complete variable domain reads GAGVSQSPRYKVAKRGQDVALRCDPISGHVSLFWYQQALGQGPEFLTYFQNEAQLDKSGLPSDRFFAERPEGSVSTLKIQRTQQEDSAVYLCASSPGLNSPLHFGNGTRLTVT.

This clonotype was picked up many times. The J gene is TRBJ2-3, the V gene TRBV5-8; possibly TRBD2 for D (6 bases). Germline CDR1 and CDR2: SGHTS and YDEGEE. The CDR3 is 15 amino acids. The V end lost 2 bases, the J end lost 0 bases, and 10 bases lay between the germline ends. CDR3 protein: CASSLAAGSTDTQYF. DNA of the CDR3: TGTGCCAGCAGCTTAGCAGCGGGTAGCACAGATACGCAGTATTTT.